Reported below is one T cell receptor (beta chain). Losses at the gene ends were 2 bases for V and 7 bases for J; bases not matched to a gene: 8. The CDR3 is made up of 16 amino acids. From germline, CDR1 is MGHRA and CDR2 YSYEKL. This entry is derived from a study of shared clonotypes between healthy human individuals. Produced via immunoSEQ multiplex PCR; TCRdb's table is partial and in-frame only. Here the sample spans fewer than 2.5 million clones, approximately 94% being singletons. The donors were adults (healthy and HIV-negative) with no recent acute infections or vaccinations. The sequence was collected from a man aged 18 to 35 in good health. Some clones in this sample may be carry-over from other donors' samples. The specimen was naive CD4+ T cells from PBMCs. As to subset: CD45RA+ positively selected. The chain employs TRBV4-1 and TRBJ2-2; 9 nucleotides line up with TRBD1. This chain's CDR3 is CASSQRTGDFDGELFF. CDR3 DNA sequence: TGCGCCAGCAGCCAAAGGACAGGGGATTTCGACGGGGAGCTGTTTTTT.